This T cell receptor beta chain was sequenced during a study of blood T cell repertoires in COVID-19. The CDR3 has 15 residues. J lost 8 bases, V lost 4 bases, and 10 bases had no gene match. Germline lookup yields CDR1 LGHDT and CDR2 YNNKEL (reference sequence). Original processing methods: Amplification from reference gene primers served as the basis for estimated nucleated cell counts. The assay was immunoSEQ multiplex PCR, and TCRdb's table has in-frame clones only and misses some. That table furnishes V, J and clone size, whereas the DNA furnished D and trimming. The data show a few hundred thousand clones, approximately 82% seen once.

This TCR was sampled from a man under 40 who had recovered from COVID-19. The chain employs TRBV3-1 (or the pseudogene TRBV3-2) and TRBJ1-4, with 7 bases identical to TRBD1. The sequencing input was peripheral blood. The CDR3 region is CASSPITGVREKLFF. The CDR3 DNA sequence: TGTGCCAGCAGCCCGATTACAGGGGTTAGGGAAAAACTGTTTTTT.